The entry below describes one T cell receptor (beta chain). This clone was recorded a few times. This receptor's antigen is unknown. No quality values exist for individual bases; no much larger clone is one base distant. Trimming removed 1 base from V and 8 bases from J; the gene matches leave 7 bases unexplained. Based on the germline V gene, the CDR1 and CDR2 sequences are MDHEN and SYDVKM. There are 16 amino acids in the CDR3, from cysteine to phenylalanine inclusive. The DNA shown is the 48-base CDR3, in frame from base 1. This sample is drawn from a study of metastatic and nonmetastatic thyroid tumors (dated by TCRdb to between 2020 and 2021). About the study as a whole: The researchers compared repertoires between peripheral blood samples and tumor or nodule tissue samples from patients with malignant or benign thyroid disease. Results the study describes overall, beyond this receptor: In both blood and tumor samples, malignant tumors were reported to have significantly higher TCR beta diversity than benign nodules.

The protocol used for the library was PCR. Sequenced on an Illumina HiSeq 4000. The TCR beta-chain CDR3 region of each patient was profiled by high-throughput sequencing. The paper's processing steps were these. The researchers built a classifier to tell apart papillary thyroid cancer patients with distant metastasis, based on CDR3 differences among clinicopathological groups. Repertoire diversity was assessed with the Shannon index, and tumor-blood repertoire similarity with the Morisita-Horn index. TCRdb cleaned the public reads at Q25 with fastp, built clones with MiXCR and kept in-frame beta chains. TCRdb's processing, not the authors' own work, is the source of the V and J calls. The sample records thousands of clones, around 28% of which are singletons. The top ten clones comprise approximately 40% of the sample. No treatment had been received by any patient before thyroid surgery. Using T-cell receptor beta sequencing, the researchers looked back retrospectively at clinical samples from patients, gathered between about 2011 and 2019.

The rearranged segments are TRBV28 and TRBJ2-1, with 11 bases matching TRBD2. Input material: tumor tissue. The sequence was obtained from a male donor with papillary thyroid cancer or a benign thyroid nodule (not recorded which). Some clones in this sample may be carry-over from other donors' samples. In nucleotide form, the sequence is TGTGCCAGCAGTTTATTCCTCGGGACTAGCGGCGATGAGCAGTTCTTC. This codes for CASSLFLGTSGDEQFF.